The T cell receptor beta chain described here comes from a study of monozygotic twins with inflammatory bowel disease. Around 4,000 ng of total RNA went into each TCR library. Template switching added UMIs carrying a 6-nucleotide sample barcode. TCRdb re-called the 5' RACE reads and catalogs CDR3 proteins one per entry, DNA excluded. Found here are some 170,000 distinct CDR3 sequences; the top ten clones hold 2.4%. Study outcomes and limitations: The inverse Simpson measure of TCRbeta diversity was lower in IBD patients than in healthy co-twins.

There are 13 residues in the CDR3. Germline CDR1 is DFQATT and CDR2 is SNEGSKA (reference sequence). Phlebotomy per donor yielded a single 2.5 ml blood sample. Note on this clonotype: Its antigen is as yet unknown.

The chain couples TRBV20-1 to TRBJ2-3; as DNA is missing, the TRBD2 call by TCRdb cannot be tested. The specimen sequenced was blood. This TCR came from a human donor with ulcerative colitis or Crohn's disease, or a healthy co-twin of an affected twin (not recorded which). The CDR3 sequence: CSASWRPTDTQYF.